A selection of T cell receptor beta chains follows, all from one sample in a study of T cells in localized non-small cell lung cancer. Repertoires were generated with immunoSEQ multiplex PCR, while TCRdb's copy carries only in-frame clones and drops some. Here the sample spans tens of thousands of clones, around 80% being singletons. The source was peripheral blood, collected before any cancer treatment. These receptors were taken from a male donor at least 60 years old with stage II squamous cell lung carcinoma. The CDR3 runs from the conserved cysteine through the conserved F or W. The D gene is left open where the match is weak. A row's size may be missing; if present it is once, few, many or a size class.

len: 14; d_gene: NA; j_gene: TRBJ1-2; abundance: NA; v_gene: TRBV2; CDR3nt: TGTGCCAGCAAGGAGAGTGTCCAAGGGTATGGCTACACCTTC; CDR3aa: CASKESVQGYGYTF
len: 13; d_gene: NA; j_gene: TRBJ2-1; abundance: NA; v_gene: TRBV2; CDR3nt: TGTGCCAGCAACAGGGAGATGAGCAATGAGCAGTTCTTC; CDR3aa: CASNREMSNEQFF
len: 13; d_gene: NA; j_gene: TRBJ2-1; abundance: NA; v_gene: TRBV10-3; CDR3nt: TGTGCCATCAGTTTAGACAGGATCAATGAGCAGTTCTTC; CDR3aa: CAISLDRINEQFF
len: 15; d_gene: NA; j_gene: TRBJ1-3; abundance: NA; v_gene: TRBV12-5; CDR3nt: TGTGCTAGTGGTGCCGGACTTGCGGGAGGAAACACCATATATTTT; CDR3aa: CASGAGLAGGNTIYF
len: 12; d_gene: NA; j_gene: TRBJ2-5; abundance: NA; v_gene: TRBV5-6; CDR3nt: TGTGCCAGCAGCTTGGGGGTTGGGACCCAGTACTTC; CDR3aa: CASSLGVGTQYF
len: 12; d_gene: NA; j_gene: TRBJ2-4; abundance: few; v_gene: TRBV27; CDR3nt: TGTGCCAGCAGTCCTCCGGACCCGGATAGCCACTTC; CDR3aa: CASSPPDPDSHF
len: 15; d_gene: NA; j_gene: TRBJ2-2; abundance: NA; v_gene: TRBV2; CDR3nt: TGTGCCAGCAGTGGAAACAGACCTAACACCGGGGAGCTGTTTTTT; CDR3aa: CASSGNRPNTGELFF
len: 14; d_gene: TRBD1; j_gene: TRBJ2-5; abundance: NA; v_gene: TRBV7-8; CDR3nt: TGTGCCAGCAGCTGGGGACAGGGAGGAGAGACCCAGTACTTC; CDR3aa: CASSWGQGGETQYF
len: 18; d_gene: NA; j_gene: TRBJ1-4; abundance: NA; v_gene: TRBV2; CDR3nt: TGTGCCAGCAGTGAAGAAGGAATGTTGGGCTTAACTAATGAAAAACTGTTTTTT; CDR3aa: CASSEEGMLGLTNEKLFF
len: 13; d_gene: NA; j_gene: TRBJ2-7; abundance: NA; v_gene: TRBV2; CDR3nt: TGTGCCAGCAGCACACCCCATAGCTACGAGCAGTACTTC; CDR3aa: CASSTPHSYEQYF
len: 14; d_gene: NA; j_gene: TRBJ1-4; abundance: NA; v_gene: TRBV2; CDR3nt: TGTGCCAGTCTCCCCATCAGTGCAGCGGGAAAACTGTTTTTT; CDR3aa: CASLPISAAGKLFF
len: 15; d_gene: TRBD1; j_gene: TRBJ1-5; abundance: NA; v_gene: TRBV7-6; CDR3nt: TGTGCCAGCAGCTTAACAGGGGGCTGGGGTCAGCCCCAGCATTTT; CDR3aa: CASSLTGGWGQPQHF
len: 17; d_gene: NA; j_gene: TRBJ1-5; abundance: NA; v_gene: TRBV30; CDR3nt: TGTGCCTGGAGTAGAGGGGCCATGGTGCGGAGCAATCAGCCCCAGCATTTT; CDR3aa: CAWSRGAMVRSNQPQHF
len: 15; d_gene: NA; j_gene: TRBJ1-6; abundance: NA; v_gene: TRBV30; CDR3nt: TGTGCCTGGAGTCGGCGGAGCTCCTATAATTCACCCCTCCACTTT; CDR3aa: CAWSRRSSYNSPLHF
len: 13; d_gene: NA; j_gene: TRBJ1-2; abundance: NA; v_gene: TRBV6-6; CDR3nt: TGTGCCAGCAGCCCCGGGGCTAACTATGGCTACACCTTC; CDR3aa: CASSPGANYGYTF
len: 16; d_gene: TRBD2; j_gene: TRBJ2-3; abundance: NA; v_gene: TRBV18; CDR3nt: TGTGCCAGCTCACCAAGCGGCGGGGGGGCGACAGATACGCAGTATTTT; CDR3aa: CASSPSGGGATDTQYF
len: 16; d_gene: TRBD1; j_gene: TRBJ2-3; abundance: NA; v_gene: TRBV6-5; CDR3nt: TGTGCCAGCAGTTACATACAGGGGTCTAGCACAGATACGCAGTATTTT; CDR3aa: CASSYIQGSSTDTQYF
len: 17; d_gene: TRBD1; j_gene: TRBJ1-5; abundance: NA; v_gene: TRBV27; CDR3nt: TGTGCCAGCAGTTCACCATCAACAGGGGGCGAGGGTCAGCCCCAGCATTTT; CDR3aa: CASSSPSTGGEGQPQHF
len: 14; d_gene: NA; j_gene: TRBJ2-3; abundance: NA; v_gene: TRBV19; CDR3nt: TGTGCCAGTAGTCCTGGTTTTGAGGTTGATACGCAGTATTTT; CDR3aa: CASSPGFEVDTQYF
len: 13; d_gene: NA; j_gene: TRBJ1-2; abundance: once; v_gene: TRBV7-8; CDR3nt: TGTGCCAGCAGTCCTCGGGGTCAATATGGCTACACCTTC; CDR3aa: CASSPRGQYGYTF
len: 18; d_gene: NA; j_gene: TRBJ1-4; abundance: NA; v_gene: TRBV7-9; CDR3nt: TGTGCCAGCAGCTCGGTCTGGGAAAAGAGGTCAACTAATGAAAAACTGTTTTTT; CDR3aa: CASSSVWEKRSTNEKLFF
len: 13; d_gene: NA; j_gene: TRBJ1-2; abundance: NA; v_gene: TRBV2; CDR3nt: TGTGCCAGCAGGGGGGCGTTTAACTATGGCTACACCTTC; CDR3aa: CASRGAFNYGYTF
len: 15; d_gene: NA; j_gene: TRBJ1-1; abundance: NA; v_gene: TRBV6-6; CDR3nt: TGTGCCAGCAGTTACTCCGGCAGAGGGAACACTGAAGCTTTCTTT; CDR3aa: CASSYSGRGNTEAFF
len: 14; d_gene: NA; j_gene: TRBJ1-1; abundance: once; v_gene: TRBV2; CDR3nt: TGTGCCAGCAGTACCATAGACCGGGGGACTGAAGCTTTCTTT; CDR3aa: CASSTIDRGTEAFF
len: 14; d_gene: NA; j_gene: TRBJ2-3; abundance: NA; v_gene: TRBV5-1; CDR3nt: TGCGCCAGCAGCTCAGGCGGGTACACAGATACGCAGTATTTT; CDR3aa: CASSSGGYTDTQYF
len: 16; d_gene: TRBD2; j_gene: TRBJ2-7; abundance: NA; v_gene: TRBV7-8; CDR3nt: TGTGCCAGCAGCTCGGACCGGACTAGCGGGGGTGGCGAGCAGTACTTC; CDR3aa: CASSSDRTSGGGEQYF
len: 16; d_gene: TRBD1; j_gene: TRBJ1-2; abundance: NA; v_gene: TRBV4-2; CDR3nt: TGTGCCAGCAGCCAAGCCCGGGACAGGGGACAGGATGGCTACACCTTC; CDR3aa: CASSQARDRGQDGYTF
len: 13; d_gene: NA; j_gene: TRBJ1-5; abundance: NA; v_gene: TRBV7-9; CDR3nt: TGTGCCAGCAGCTTAGGCCGGACCCAGCCCCAGCATTTT; CDR3aa: CASSLGRTQPQHF
len: 13; d_gene: NA; j_gene: TRBJ2-5; abundance: NA; v_gene: TRBV5-1; CDR3nt: TGCGCCAGCAGCATACAGGGACCCGAGACCCAGTACTTC; CDR3aa: CASSIQGPETQYF
len: 15; d_gene: NA; j_gene: TRBJ2-3; abundance: NA; v_gene: TRBV5-6; CDR3nt: TGTGCCAGCAGCTTGGGAGGGGGTAGCACAGATACGCAGTATTTT; CDR3aa: CASSLGGGSTDTQYF
len: 13; d_gene: TRBD1; j_gene: TRBJ1-2; abundance: NA; v_gene: TRBV2; CDR3nt: TGTGCCAGCAGTTATCAGGGGGCGGATGGCTACACCTTC; CDR3aa: CASSYQGADGYTF
len: 16; d_gene: TRBD1; j_gene: TRBJ2-1; abundance: NA; v_gene: TRBV7-7; CDR3nt: TGTGCTAGCAGCTTAGCGCACGGACAGGGGGACAATGAGCAGTTCTTC; CDR3aa: CASSLAHGQGDNEQFF
len: 16; d_gene: TRBD1; j_gene: TRBJ1-5; abundance: NA; v_gene: TRBV15; CDR3nt: TGTGCCACCAGCAGCCTGGGACAGGGGGCGACTCAGCCCCAGCATTTT; CDR3aa: CATSSLGQGATQPQHF
len: 13; d_gene: NA; j_gene: TRBJ2-7; abundance: NA; v_gene: TRBV5-4; CDR3nt: TGTGCCAGCAGCTTGGCTAGCTCCTACGAGCAGTACTTC; CDR3aa: CASSLASSYEQYF
len: 14; d_gene: NA; j_gene: TRBJ1-2; abundance: NA; v_gene: TRBV5-1; CDR3nt: TGCGCCAGCAGCTTCCCAGGGACTAACTATGGCTACACCTTC; CDR3aa: CASSFPGTNYGYTF
len: 15; d_gene: TRBD1; j_gene: TRBJ2-7; abundance: NA; v_gene: TRBV7-6; CDR3nt: TGTGCCAGCAGCTTAGACGGGACAGCACCCTACGAGCAGTACTTC; CDR3aa: CASSLDGTAPYEQYF
len: 13; d_gene: NA; j_gene: TRBJ1-1; abundance: NA; v_gene: TRBV15; CDR3nt: TGTGCCACCAGCTTCGGGGGCTACACTGAAGCTTTCTTT; CDR3aa: CATSFGGYTEAFF
len: 14; d_gene: NA; j_gene: TRBJ2-3; abundance: NA; v_gene: TRBV4-1; CDR3nt: TGCGCCAGCAGCCATCCTAACGACGAAGATACGCAGTATTTT; CDR3aa: CASSHPNDEDTQYF
len: 14; d_gene: NA; j_gene: TRBJ2-6; abundance: NA; v_gene: TRBV5-4; CDR3nt: TGTGCCAGCAGCTCGGACTCTGGGACCAACGTCCTGACTTTC; CDR3aa: CASSSDSGTNVLTF
len: 10; d_gene: NA; j_gene: TRBJ2-2; abundance: NA; v_gene: TRBV2; CDR3nt: TGTGCCAGCAGTGGACAGAAGCTGTTTTTT; CDR3aa: CASSGQKLFF
len: 14; d_gene: TRBD1; j_gene: TRBJ1-2; abundance: once; v_gene: TRBV19; CDR3nt: TGTGCCAGTAAAACTGGACAGGCAAGCTATGGCTACACCTTC; CDR3aa: CASKTGQASYGYTF
len: 15; d_gene: NA; j_gene: TRBJ1-6; abundance: few; v_gene: TRBV19; CDR3nt: TGTGCCAGTAGGTCAGGGAGCTCCTATAATTCACCCCTCCACTTT; CDR3aa: CASRSGSSYNSPLHF
len: 16; d_gene: NA; j_gene: TRBJ1-1; abundance: NA; v_gene: TRBV5-4; CDR3nt: TGTGCCAGCAGCTTGGGGTGGGAGCGTATGAACACTGAAGCTTTCTTT; CDR3aa: CASSLGWERMNTEAFF
len: 14; d_gene: TRBD1; j_gene: TRBJ2-7; abundance: NA; v_gene: TRBV6-5; CDR3nt: TGTGCCAGCAGTTCGTGGGACAGCCCAGGGGAGCAGTACTTC; CDR3aa: CASSSWDSPGEQYF
len: 17; d_gene: NA; j_gene: TRBJ2-3; abundance: NA; v_gene: TRBV5-5; CDR3nt: TGTGCCAGCAGCTTGCCGATGGTGGGGGGTAGCACAGATACGCAGTATTTT; CDR3aa: CASSLPMVGGSTDTQYF
len: 13; d_gene: NA; j_gene: TRBJ2-7; abundance: NA; v_gene: TRBV18; CDR3nt: TGTGCCAGCTCACCATTTCAGGGCGACGAGCAGTACTTC; CDR3aa: CASSPFQGDEQYF
len: 14; d_gene: TRBD2; j_gene: TRBJ2-3; abundance: NA; v_gene: TRBV6-5; CDR3nt: TGTGCCAGCACGACGGGGGGTACCACAGATACGCAGTATTTT; CDR3aa: CASTTGGTTDTQYF
len: 14; d_gene: NA; j_gene: TRBJ2-2; abundance: NA; v_gene: TRBV30; CDR3nt: TGTGCCTGGAGTGTAAATGTAGGGAACGGGGAGCTGTTTTTT; CDR3aa: CAWSVNVGNGELFF
len: 19; d_gene: NA; j_gene: TRBJ1-2; abundance: NA; v_gene: TRBV5-1; CDR3nt: TGCGCCAGCAGCTTGGGTTTACGACAGGAGGTCTCACCCCCTTATGGCTACACCTTC; CDR3aa: CASSLGLRQEVSPPYGYTF